The entry that follows covers one T cell receptor beta chain sequence. Its specific antigen is unknown. No base quality information exists; no much larger clone differs at one position. Library creation used the immunoSEQ multiplex PCR assay. For the multiplex PCR, a mixture combining 60 forward primers for TCR Vbeta segments and 13 reverse primers for TCR Jbeta segments was used. The CDR3 region of rearranged TCR beta genes was amplified from genomic DNA with a multiplex PCR assay. The amplified TCR beta libraries were sequenced on the Illumina HiSeq System as 87-base-pair reads. Per the original workflow: Across the roughly 670 repertoires, a later analysis counted some 81 million unique TCR beta chains, 8.5 million to 12 million of which were shared by at least two donors. Raw reads were error-corrected and collapsed into unique sequences by a nearest-neighbor algorithm in which closely related sequences were merged to remove PCR and sequencing errors. To assign V, D and J gene segments, CDR3 sequences were aligned to IMGT reference sequences. For a sequence to be retained, a match of at least six nucleotides was required to both a V gene segment and a J gene segment. A rearrangement was called productive if the CDR3 had no stop codons and remained in frame with V and J, and every other rearrangement was called non-productive. Following IMGT convention, CDR3 was defined as the stretch from the second conserved V-encoded cysteine up to the conserved J-encoded phenylalanine. In an earlier analysis of around 600 of the donors, sequences lacking an unambiguous match to a single V gene segment were excluded. In an earlier analysis of several hundred of the donors, V segments were called functional above 56.7% productive rearrangements and were called segregating when the between-donor standard deviation exceeded 5%. To diagnose cytomegalovirus status from the catalog of TCR beta chain sequences, a statistical classification framework was built. A later analysis assigned V and J genes by comparing TCR nucleotide sequences with IMGT/GENE-DB human TR gene sequences. The TCRdist pipeline was used in a later analysis to assign CDR3 sequences and most-parsimonious VDJ recombination scenarios. In a later analysis, each TCR beta chain was defined by its CDR3 amino acid sequence together with its V-gene family, and reads lacking a unique V-gene family were excluded. As a way to deal with suspected cross-contamination and a sequencing artifact, a later analysis dropped over 550 nucleotide sequences that were highly shared and had low generation probability. In a later analysis, a clonal expansion index for each public chain was calculated from normalized within-repertoire ranks of inferred template counts. In a later analysis, generation probabilities were computed using a VDJ recombination model fitted to out-of-frame rearrangements, and the results were checked against IGoR. In a later analysis, hypergeometric tests were used to score TCR-TCR, TCR-HLA and TCR-CMV co-occurrence, with a repertoire-size bias correction applied to TCR pairs. To estimate false discovery rates, a later analysis permuted the HLA or CMV assignments 20 times. In a later analysis, co-occurring TCRs were grouped using DBSCAN, and TCRdist sequence similarity was added for clustering within HLA-allele-positive subsets. Repertoires with fewer than 30,000 or more than 120,000 public chains, plus five repertoires with anomalous nucleotide sharing, were excluded from co-occurrence clustering. TCRdb holds this immuneACCESS table with in-frame rearrangements only. Some clones are missing; in checked studies, unresolved V genes explain under half, and the rest has no known cause. V, J and clone size are those of that table, while D and trimming were read from the DNA. In all, the sample holds under 200,000 clones, and around 79% of those were seen once. The ten largest make up more than 2.5% of the sample.

Reading from cysteine to phenylalanine, the CDR3 counts 15 amino acids. The sequence is cut down to CDR3 DNA, 45 bases in frame from base 1. Here V drops 5 bases and J drops 2 bases, and the junction holds 6 bases not matched to any gene. The germline V gene specifies SGHTA as CDR1 and FQGNSA as CDR2. The cohort comprised more than 550 healthy bone marrow donors. Cohort members were all nominally healthy when sampled, although unrecorded immune exposures were likely present. The donor was CMV seronegative and was included in the group of hundreds of seronegative cohort members. Each donor provided a peripheral blood sample, and peripheral blood mononuclear cells were used for TCR beta sequencing. Genomic DNA extraction from the blood cell samples was performed with the Qiagen DNeasy Blood Extraction Kit. This entry belongs to a study of cytomegalovirus exposure and HLA in healthy donors (dated by TCRdb to about 2017). Turning to the overall study: According to an earlier analysis of a few hundred of the donors, some 170 million T cells yielded roughly 110 million unique TCR beta sequences and approximately 300 Gb of sequence data. About 300 gigabases of sequencing data and approximately 84 million unique TCR sequences were included in an early release covering about 700 HLA-typed donors. Of the approximately 400 genotyped donors, approximately 80% were placed in the genetic ancestry cluster associated with self-reported Caucasian donors. The study was designed to test whether signatures of past pathogen exposure could be identified by cataloging public T cell receptors. The T cell repertoires of roughly 660 subjects were profiled by immunosequencing and related to cytomegalovirus serostatus. Besides the first cohort of around 670 subjects, a separate validation cohort made up of 120 different subjects was used. High-throughput TCR immunosequencing, statistical association of individual TCRs with disease status, and machine learning were combined to predict cytomegalovirus infection status. To study patterns of TCR occurrence, a later analysis re-analyzed previously published TCR beta repertoires from under 750 donors and added high-resolution HLA genotyping. Rather than using new phenotypic data, the later analysis identified candidate immune exposures from TCR beta sequences and from how often those sequences occurred across donors. An earlier analysis of several hundred of the donors used high-throughput TCR beta sequencing to judge whether each TCR beta V gene segment behaved as functional or pseudogenic. Alongside the repertoire data, information on donor age, sex, ethnicity and CMV serostatus was compiled. A later genetic analysis used genome-wide SNP genotypes for about 55% of the 666 donors, treating that subset as a discovery cohort. All discovery cohort repertoires had been generated using a single sequencing platform. Class I and class II HLA loci were covered by the typing at four-digit resolution. The number of typed donors differed by locus: about 629-640 for A, B, C, DRB1 and DQB1; approximately 530 for DQA1; 606 for DPA1; and some 450 for DPB1. Several DR-DQ haplotypes were handled as single units for association and clustering, since linkage in the cohort was strong. Among several hundred genotyped donors of the cohort, an average of roughly 230,000 unique TCR beta nucleotide sequences was sequenced per donor, of which about 18% were non-productive. Results and caveats for the whole study, not just this receptor: Linkage disequilibrium might explain the correlated functional status among segregating V segments, but an unknown experimental factor could not be ruled out. In an earlier analysis of about 600 of the donors, most TCR beta V segments appeared in productive rearrangements about 87% or about 30% of the time, broadly matching IMGT annotations. In a later analysis, the rate of TCR association differed among HLA loci, with DRB1 alleles having the most associated TCRs and HLA-C alleles having the fewest. Some IMGT-functional V segments, including TRBV6-2 and TRBV6-3, could not be told apart with the 87-base-pair reads, so those segments were excluded. A later analysis associated 15,000 to 20,000 TCR beta sequences with specific HLA alleles at a false discovery rate of 0.05. A later analysis found that HLA-associated TCR beta chains were more clonally expanded and had lower generation probabilities than equally common non-associated chains. According to a later analysis, parvovirus B19, influenza, CMV and Epstein-Barr virus appeared linked to several top co-occurrence clusters. The study listed 164 TCR beta chains as associated with cytomegalovirus. An association between a missense DCLRE1C variant and V-gene and J-gene trimming of TCR beta chains was found in a later genetic analysis and replicated in an independent cohort. It was suggested by the authors that the approach could potentially be generalized to other disease states and immunological phenotypes. HLA typing was unavailable for some donors at each locus, so association tests used only the typed subset. For the cohort, immune exposure information was limited to CMV serostatus. Presence/absence analyses assumed roughly uniform sequencing depth across donors, an assumption that may not hold. A further reported finding was that TCR beta sequences accurately predicted the HLA-A and HLA-B alleles for most subjects in the first cohort. A group of highly shared sequence variants was considered likely to be a technical artifact of the sequencing pipeline. Across donors, most TCR sequences were observed very rarely, whereas some public TCRs were present in many individuals. When HLA alleles, especially DR and DQ, strongly co-occurred, attributing TCR associations to individual alleles was difficult. Because counts were too low, seventeen rarely observed V segments, including chromosome 9 orphons, were excluded from the earlier analysis of 500 to 700 of the donors. Cytomegalovirus status was reported to be diagnosed by the classifier with high specificity and sensitivity in both the original and validation cohorts. The cohort was sequenced for TCR beta chains only, and without alpha or paired-chain data the features that could be detected were limited. A later genetic analysis reported fewer N-insertions in productive TCRs among donors in an Asian-associated ancestry cluster than the approximately 700-donor mean. In vitro tests confirmed that three of the cytomegalovirus-associated TCR beta chains recognize cytomegalovirus antigens. According to a later analysis, most CMV-associated TCR beta chains appeared to be HLA-restricted, and the HLA associations seemed to be driven largely by CMV exposure.

The rearrangement joined TRBV7-2 to TRBJ2-7; 10 junctional bases match TRBD2. Sequencing was done on a sample of PBMCs. The clonotype comes from a female donor in good health and CMV-seronegative. The DNA reads TGTGCCAGCAGCCCGGTAGCGGGGGGCCCCTACGAGCAGTACTTC. Its protein product is CASSPVAGGPYEQYF. Reference TRBV7-2 and TRBJ2-7 genes cover what lies past the CDR3, so the full variable domain is GAGVSQSPSNKVTEKGKDVELRCDPISGHTALYWYRQSLGQGLEFLIYFQGNSAPDKSGLPSDRFSAERTGGSVSTLTIQRTQQEDSAVYLCASSPVAGGPYEQYFGPGTRLTVT.